The sequence of this TCR beta chain was determined in a study of blood T cell repertoires in COVID-19. This clone was observed a single time. Other nucleotide sequences in the sample specify the same CDR3. Cohort 3 donors were reported recovered after two negative PCRs, clearance, or symptom resolution. As handled by the study authors: By means of reference gene primer amplification, nucleated cell counts were estimated. Assay used: immunoSEQ multiplex PCR; TCRdb lists only in-frame clones, some missing. The DNA gave D and trimming, while V, J and clone size come from that table. This table has around 290,000 clones, roughly 86% appearing once. V gave up 1 base and J gave up 5 bases, with 6 bases separating them. The CDR3 has 13 residues.

The clonotype originates from a woman under 30 who had recovered from COVID-19. The chain couples TRBV12-3 or TRBV12-4 to TRBJ1-5; D gene ambiguous. The sample comprised PBMCs or T cells enriched from blood (not recorded which). CDR3 loop: CASSLGGDQPQHF. In DNA, the CDR3 is TGTGCCAGCAGTTTAGGCGGCGATCAGCCCCAGCATTTT.